The rows below give T cell receptor beta chains drawn from one sample of a study of blood T cell repertoires in COVID-19. TCRdb keeps only in-frame clones here, not all; method: immunoSEQ multiplex PCR. The data show about 140,000 clones, roughly 85% seen once. Sequenced sample: PBMCs or T cells enriched from blood (not recorded which). These receptors originate from a man aged 50 to 60 who had recovered from COVID-19. Each CDR3 is given with its conserved first and last residue. Each record gives: clone size, D gene, J gene, V gene, CDR3 protein, CDR3 DNA. D genes are given only for firm matches. Clone size is given for some rows only: seen once, a few or many times, or a class if the clone is expanded.

>NA|NA|TRBJ1-5|TRBV6-1
CASSETVYSNQPQHF
TGTGCCAGCAGTGAAACGGTTTATAGCAATCAGCCCCAGCATTTT
>NA|NA|TRBJ1-5|TRBV28
CASSPGGARKPQHF
TGTGCCAGCAGCCCCGGGGGGGCTCGGAAGCCCCAGCATTTT
>NA|NA|TRBJ1-1|TRBV27
CASSYRGADTEAFF
TGTGCCAGCAGTTATCGGGGGGCGGATACTGAAGCTTTCTTT
>NA|TRBD1|TRBJ1-3|TRBV3-1/TRBV3-2
CASSQRQGGGNTIYF
TGTGCCAGCAGCCAAAGACAGGGGGGAGGAAACACCATATATTTT
>NA|TRBD2|TRBJ2-1|TRBV7-3
CASSLRSGGDNNEQFF
TGTGCCAGCAGCTTGCGTAGCGGGGGGGATAACAATGAGCAGTTCTTC
>NA|TRBD2|TRBJ2-3|TRBV5-1
CASSLVLAGDTQYF
TGCGCCAGCAGCTTGGTTCTAGCGGGAGATACGCAGTATTTT
>NA|NA|TRBJ1-1|TRBV19
CASSTPYRVVNTEAFF
TGTGCCAGTAGTACACCATACAGGGTGGTGAACACTGAAGCTTTCTTT
>NA|TRBD2|TRBJ2-1|TRBV5-8
CASSAGVGTRIVEQFF
TGTGCCAGCTCGGCCGGGGTGGGGACTAGGATTGTTGAGCAGTTCTTC
>NA|NA|TRBJ2-1|TRBV11-2
CASSLGGGFSYNEQFF
TGTGCCAGCAGCTTAGGGGGCGGATTCTCCTACAATGAGCAGTTCTTC
>NA|NA|TRBJ2-3|TRBV4-3
CASSQDLAYREGTDTQYF
TGCGCCAGCAGCCAAGACCTGGCGTACAGGGAAGGTACAGATACGCAGTATTTT
>once|TRBD1|TRBJ2-3|TRBV6-2/TRBV6-3
CASSRTGFTQYF
TGTGCCAGCAGTCGGACAGGTTTTACGCAGTATTTT
>NA|TRBD2|TRBJ2-1|TRBV4-3
CASSQGLADNEQFF
TGCGCCAGCAGCCAGGGACTAGCCGACAATGAGCAGTTCTTC
>NA|NA|TRBJ2-2|TRBV6-5
CASAGAKNLRELFF
TGTGCCAGCGCGGGGGCTAAGAATCTCCGGGAGCTGTTTTTT
>NA|NA|TRBJ2-5|TRBV9
CASSVGPGETQYF
TGTGCCAGCAGCGTAGGACCCGGGGAGACCCAGTACTTC
>NA|TRBD1|TRBJ1-6|TRBV5-1
CASSSGQGGYSPLHF
TGCGCCAGCAGCTCGGGACAGGGAGGCTATTCACCCCTCCACTTT
>NA|NA|TRBJ2-3|TRBV11-3
CASSARGTGTDTQYF
TGTGCCAGCAGCGCCCGGGGGACAGGCACAGATACGCAGTATTTT
>NA|NA|TRBJ2-3|TRBV7-2
CASSLAGGRDTQYF
TGTGCCAGCAGCTTAGCGGGGGGGCGGGATACGCAGTATTTT
>NA|NA|TRBJ2-1|TRBV5-1
CASSSKIGSSYNEQFF
TGCGCCAGCAGCTCCAAGATAGGGAGCTCCTACAATGAGCAGTTCTTC
>NA|NA|TRBJ1-1|TRBV7-9
CASTQGGNTEAFF
TGTGCCAGCACCCAGGGCGGGAACACTGAAGCTTTCTTT
>NA|NA|TRBJ1-4|TRBV28
CASSQVKISQQGISF
TGTGCCAGCAGTCAAGTTAAGATATCACAACAGGGCATTTCATTT
>NA|TRBD1|TRBJ2-5|TRBV7-8
CASSLRQGAQETQYF
TGTGCCAGCAGCCTTCGACAGGGGGCCCAAGAGACCCAGTACTTC
>NA|NA|TRBJ2-6|TRBV29-1
CSVAGRAGGANVLTF
TGCAGCGTTGCGGGAAGGGCTGGAGGGGCCAACGTCCTGACTTTC
>NA|NA|TRBJ1-3|TRBV9
CASSLDSYSGNTIYF
TGTGCCAGCAGTTTGGACAGCTACTCTGGAAACACCATATATTTT
>once|NA|TRBJ1-3|TRBV18
CASSPGGEPGNTIYF
TGTGCCAGCTCACCTGGCGGGGAGCCTGGAAACACCATATATTTT
>few|NA|TRBJ1-1|TRBV10-1
CASTRHTEAFF
TGCGCCAGCACCAGACATACTGAAGCTTTCTTT
>once|NA|TRBJ2-1|TRBV6-5
CASSYRGSYNEQFF
TGTGCCAGCAGTTACCGGGGGAGCTACAATGAGCAGTTCTTC
>NA|NA|TRBJ2-3|TRBV19
CASSIEDFTDTQYF
TGTGCCAGTAGTATAGAAGACTTCACAGATACGCAGTATTTT
>NA|NA|TRBJ2-1|TRBV7-3
CASSPQRSPSYNEQFF
TGTGCCAGCAGCCCGCAGAGGTCCCCCTCCTACAATGAGCAGTTCTTC
>NA|NA|TRBJ1-1|TRBV2
CASSDNRINTEAFF
TGTGCCAGCAGTGACAACAGGATTAACACTGAAGCTTTCTTT
>NA|TRBD1|TRBJ2-1|TRBV11-3
CASSTRQGPYNEQFF
TGTGCCAGCAGCACTCGACAGGGCCCCTACAATGAGCAGTTCTTC
>once|NA|TRBJ1-2|TRBV5-1
CASSSRENYGYTF
TGCGCCAGCAGCTCAAGAGAAAACTATGGCTACACCTTC
>few|NA|TRBJ1-6|TRBV5-6
CASSSYRLSDSYNSPLHF
TGTGCCAGCAGCTCCTACAGGCTGAGCGACTCCTATAATTCACCCCTCCACTTT
>NA|NA|TRBJ1-3|TRBV9
CASSPRHNSGNTIYF
TGTGCCAGCAGCCCCCGACACAACTCTGGAAACACCATATATTTT
>NA|NA|TRBJ1-1|TRBV3-1/TRBV3-2
CASSQGRGRGTEAFF
TGTGCCAGCAGCCAAGGGCGGGGTAGAGGCACTGAAGCTTTCTTT
>NA|TRBD1|TRBJ1-5|TRBV7-2
CASSLGLRGRQPQHF
TGTGCCAGCAGCTTAGGGCTCAGGGGGCGACAGCCCCAGCATTTT
>once|TRBD2|TRBJ2-5|TRBV7-8
CASSLVVAGASETQYF
TGTGCCAGCAGCTTAGTGGTAGCGGGGGCCTCAGAGACCCAGTACTTC
>once|TRBD1|TRBJ1-2|TRBV6-5
CASSLGQGARGYGYTF
TGTGCCAGCAGTTTGGGACAGGGGGCGCGCGGCTATGGCTACACCTTC
>NA|TRBD1|TRBJ1-1|TRBV5-1
CASSLGWDSGLEAFF
TGCGCCAGCAGCTTGGGTTGGGACAGCGGGCTGGAAGCTTTCTTT
>NA|TRBD1|TRBJ1-1|TRBV19
CASRAGTGISEAFF
TGTGCCAGTAGAGCCGGGACAGGGATCTCTGAAGCTTTCTTT
>NA|NA|TRBJ1-2|TRBV21-1
CASSKVKGGAGGYTF
TGTGCCAGCAGCAAAGTTAAAGGGGGCGCTGGTGGCTACACCTTC
>few|NA|TRBJ2-5|TRBV3-1/TRBV3-2
CASSQAQTIQETQYF
TGTGCCAGCAGCCAAGCCCAGACTATTCAAGAGACCCAGTACTTC
>NA|TRBD1|TRBJ1-5|TRBV9
CASSETGNNQPQHF
TGTGCCAGCAGCGAGACAGGGAACAATCAGCCCCAGCATTTT
>NA|TRBD2|TRBJ2-2|TRBV11-2
CASSRYGGDSNTGELFF
TGTGCCAGCAGCAGATACGGGGGGGACTCGAACACCGGGGAGCTGTTTTTT
>NA|TRBD1|TRBJ1-2|TRBV5-1
CASSRDRNNYGYTF
TGCGCCAGCAGTCGGGACAGGAATAACTATGGCTACACCTTC
>once|NA|TRBJ1-1|TRBV4-3
CASSSKRMNTEAFF
TGCGCCAGCAGCTCTAAGAGGATGAACACTGAAGCTTTCTTT
>NA|NA|TRBJ1-2|TRBV12-3/TRBV12-4
CASSRRDGYTF
TGTGCCAGCAGCCGCAGGGATGGCTACACCTTC